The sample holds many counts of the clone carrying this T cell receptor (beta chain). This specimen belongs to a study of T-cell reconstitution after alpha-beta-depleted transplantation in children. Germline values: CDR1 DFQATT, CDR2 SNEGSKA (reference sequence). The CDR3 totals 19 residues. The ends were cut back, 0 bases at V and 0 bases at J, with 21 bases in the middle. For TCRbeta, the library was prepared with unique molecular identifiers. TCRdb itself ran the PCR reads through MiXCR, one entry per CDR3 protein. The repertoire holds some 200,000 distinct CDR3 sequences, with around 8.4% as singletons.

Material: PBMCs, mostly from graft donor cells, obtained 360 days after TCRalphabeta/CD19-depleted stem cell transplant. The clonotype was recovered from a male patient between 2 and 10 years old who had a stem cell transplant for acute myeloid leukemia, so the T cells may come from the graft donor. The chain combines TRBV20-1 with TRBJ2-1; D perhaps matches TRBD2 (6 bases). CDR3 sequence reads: CSARDLRDVGTLSYNEQFF. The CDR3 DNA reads TGCAGTGCTAGAGATCTCCGGGACGTCGGGACTCTCTCCTACAATGAGCAGTTCTTC.